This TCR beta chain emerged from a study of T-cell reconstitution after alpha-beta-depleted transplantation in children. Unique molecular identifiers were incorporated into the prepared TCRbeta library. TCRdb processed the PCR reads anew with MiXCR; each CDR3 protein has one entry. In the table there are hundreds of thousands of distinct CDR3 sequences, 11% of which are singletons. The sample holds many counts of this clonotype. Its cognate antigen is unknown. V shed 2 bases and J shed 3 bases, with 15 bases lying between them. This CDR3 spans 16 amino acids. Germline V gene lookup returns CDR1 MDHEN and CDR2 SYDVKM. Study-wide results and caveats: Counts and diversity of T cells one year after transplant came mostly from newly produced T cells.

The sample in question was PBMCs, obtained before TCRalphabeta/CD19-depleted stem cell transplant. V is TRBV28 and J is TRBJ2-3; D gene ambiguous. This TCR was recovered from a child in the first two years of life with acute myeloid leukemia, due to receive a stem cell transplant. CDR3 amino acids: CASSLGTSRETDTQYF. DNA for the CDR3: TGTGCCAGCAGTTTAGGAACTTCCCGTGAGACAGATACGCAGTATTTT.